The 29 T cell receptor beta chains given below trace back to one sample, sequenced in a study of T-cell memory formation after mild COVID-19. One entry per CDR3 protein results from TCRdb running MiXCR on the 5' RACE reads. The sample has about 350,000 distinct CDR3 sequences; roughly 13% are singletons. What was sequenced was PBMCs or a T cell subset sorted from them (not recorded which). Receptors originate from a man in his late teens or twenties who had mild COVID-19 (a few samples of this study predate the infection). Cell type and time point are not known.

The sample holds a few counts of this clonotype. The J gene is TRBJ2-3, the V gene TRBV5-1; perhaps TRBD1 as D (6 bases). CDR3 length: 16 amino acids. V was trimmed by 1 base and J by 1 base, leaving 13 bases between them. Looked up from germline, CDR1 is SGHRS and CDR2 is YFSETQ. CDR3: CASSLRSGARTDTQYF. In nucleotides, the CDR3 is TGCGCCAGCAGCTTGCGTTCAGGGGCCCGCACAGATACGCAGTATTTT.

This clonotype was seen many times. V is TRBV12-3 or TRBV12-4 and J is TRBJ1-5; the match to TRBD1 covers 9 bases. This CDR3 is built from 14 residues. V lost 6 bases, J lost 3 bases, and 3 bases stayed unmatched. CDR3 loop: CASRGQGDNQPQHF. In nucleotides, the CDR3 is TGTGCCAGCAGGGGACAGGGCGACAATCAGCCCCAGCATTTT.

This clonotype was seen a few times. V usage is TRBV12-3 or TRBV12-4 and J usage is TRBJ2-3, with D tentatively TRBD2 (7 bases). Between the trimmed V and J ends, which lost 6 bases and 6 bases, there was a span of 19 bases. This CDR3 has 15 residues. CDR3 residues: CASSRSGTRGDTQYF. The CDR3 region has the DNA TGTGCCAGCAGCCGCAGCGGGACACGCGGCGATACGCAGTATTTT.

This clonotype was observed a handful of times. This chain links TRBV20-1 with TRBJ1-1, with 9 bases lining up with TRBD1. The CDR3 is made up of 13 amino acids. The germline V gene has CDR1 DFQATT and CDR2 SNEGSKA (reference sequence). Losses at the gene ends were 3 bases for V and 6 bases for J; bases not matched to a gene: 5. In DNA form, the CDR3 reads TGCAGTGCTAGCCGGGACAGGGTCTCTGAAGCTTTCTTT. As protein: CSASRDRVSEAFF.

This rearrangement joins TRBV3-1 to TRBJ1-1; D unclear. The V end was cut by 4 bases, the J end by 12 bases, with 15 bases between. In germline, CDR1 is LGHDT, CDR2 YNNKEL (reference sequence). The CDR3 contains 12 residues. Written as DNA, the CDR3 is TGTGCCAGCAGCCTCGACCCCGGAGGGACTTTCTTT. This codes for CASSLDPGGTFF.

The V and J genes are TRBV20-1 and TRBJ1-2; TRBD1 agrees at 8 bases. CDR3 length: 15 residues. Trimming took 3 bases from V and 4 from J; bases not matched to a gene: 10. CDR1 and CDR2 from the germline V gene are DFQATT and SNEGSKA (reference sequence). DNA for the CDR3: TGCAGTGCTAGGCAGGGGGCGTCCTCCCTCTATGGCTACACCTTC. It encodes CSARQGASSLYGYTF.

At least ten counts were recorded for this clonotype. The chain couples TRBV12-3 or TRBV12-4 to TRBJ2-7, with D possibly TRBD1 on 6 matching bases. Trimming pared 6 bases from V and 1 base from J, leaving 19 bases between. The CDR3 runs to 16 residues. This chain's CDR3 is CASSLQGVQGSYEQYF. The DNA of the CDR3 is TGTGCCAGCAGCCTACAGGGCGTACAAGGGTCCTACGAGCAGTACTTC.

This clonotype was seen ten or more times. This chain joins TRBV24-1 and TRBJ2-3, with 11 bases identical to TRBD1. With 4 bases clipped from V and 5 bases from J, the junction kept 7 bases outside the gene matches. Germline CDR1 KGHDR, CDR2 SFDVKD. The length of the CDR3 is 16 residues. This CDR3 reads CATSDPRDRGGDTQYF. CDR3 DNA: TGTGCCACCAGTGACCCTAGGGACAGGGGGGGAGATACGCAGTATTTT.

The CDR3 DNA reads TGTGCCACCGGGGACAGAGCGGTTGGAGGCTACACCTTC. Encoded protein: CATGDRAVGGYTF. The J gene is TRBJ1-2, the V gene TRBV24-1; 7 bases line up with TRBD1. Per the germline V gene, CDR1 is KGHDR and CDR2 is SFDVKD. V shed 9 bases, J shed 8 bases, and the junction held 11 bases outside the gene matches. The CDR3 sequence is 13 residues long.

This clonotype was recorded a few times. The chain uses TRBV20-1 and TRBJ2-5; 11 positions match TRBD2. In germline, CDR1 is DFQATT, CDR2 SNEGSKA (reference sequence). V dropped 4 bases and J dropped 5; count of bases not matched to a gene: 18. This CDR3 has 18 amino acids. This chain's CDR3 is CSANRRVSGGDFGETQYF. CDR3 sequence (DNA): TGCAGTGCTAACCGAAGGGTTAGCGGGGGGGATTTCGGCGAGACCCAGTACTTC.

V and J are TRBV12-3 or TRBV12-4 and TRBJ1-5; a possible D gene is TRBD1 (5 bases). This CDR3 spans 13 amino acids. V lost 9 bases and J 5 bases, leaving 14 bases between the germline ends. DNA of the CDR3: TGTGCCAGTCGTCGGGGGGAAGATCAGCCCCAGCATTTT. This translates into CASRRGEDQPQHF.

The chain couples TRBV3-1 to TRBJ1-4; D remains unclear. The germline V gene encodes CDR1 LGHDT and CDR2 YNNKEL (reference sequence). Trimming removed 3 bases at V and 14 bases at J, with 13 bases between. This CDR3 contains 12 residues. CDR3 residues: CASSQDRVALFF. The DNA of the CDR3 is TGTGCCAGCAGCCAGGACCGCGTCGCCCTGTTTTTT.

This clonotype was counted between two and nine times. The chain joins TRBV6-2 or TRBV6-3 to TRBJ2-1; TRBD2 aligns across 9 bases. The CDR3 is made up of 15 amino acids. V lost 2 bases, J lost 8 bases, and 7 bases stayed unmatched. The germline CDR1 and CDR2 sequences are MNHEY and SVGEGT. DNA for the CDR3: TGTGCCAGCAGTTACGTTGCGGGGGGGTACGATGAGCAGTTCTTC. Protein product: CASSYVAGGYDEQFF.

The chain joins TRBV7-9 to TRBJ2-1, with unresolved D. Deletions cut 1 base from V and 4 bases from J, with 5 bases between. The CDR3 spans 13 residues. Germline lookup yields CDR1 SEHNR and CDR2 FQNEAQ (reference sequence). CDR3 nucleotides: TGTGCCAGCAGCTTAGATTATTACAATGAGCAGTTCTTC. Translation: CASSLDYYNEQFF.

The chain couples TRBV7-8 to TRBJ2-2; TRBD2 agrees at 7 bases. The CDR3 length is 16 residues. The junction had 11 bases not matched to a gene; V was cut back by 5 bases and J by 5 bases. CDR1 is SGHVS and CDR2 is FQNEAQ in the germline V gene. The CDR3 protein is CASSGRVPGGTGELFF. The CDR3 DNA follows: TGTGCCAGCAGCGGGAGAGTACCGGGGGGAACCGGGGAGCTGTTTTTT.

The chain joins TRBV12-3 or TRBV12-4 to TRBJ1-6; D unclear. The germline V and J ends were trimmed by 3 bases and 0 bases, with 9 bases remaining between them. There are 16 residues in the CDR3. The CDR3, as DNA: TGTGCCAGCAGTTTTTCTGTGAGCTCCTATAATTCACCCCTCCACTTT. It encodes CASSFSVSSYNSPLHF.

This clonotype has only a few counts. J is TRBJ1-5 and V is TRBV12-3 or TRBV12-4; D unresolved. The CDR3 loop spans 13 amino acids. Trimming took off 6 bases at V and 1 base at J, with 7 bases between the two ends. The CDR3 nucleotides read TGTGCCAGCAGGGACCTAAGCAATCAGCCCCAGCATTTT. This encodes CASRDLSNQPQHF.

The J gene is TRBJ1-2, the V gene TRBV19, with TRBD1 identical over 7 bases. This CDR3 has 14 residues. The V gene end was trimmed by 4 bases and the J gene end by 5 bases; junction bases not matched to a gene: 7. Germline CDR1 reads LNHDA; CDR2 reads SQIVND (reference sequence). CDR3 sequence (DNA): TGTGCCAGTAGTACGGACAGGTACCCGTATGGCTACACCTTC. Amino acid sequence: CASSTDRYPYGYTF.

CDR3 in amino acids: CASSPRTEDTQYF. DNA for the CDR3: TGTGCCAGCAGCCCCCGGACAGAAGATACGCAGTATTTT. This rearrangement joins TRBV7-9 to TRBJ2-3; TRBD1 is a possible D gene (6 bases). Germline assignment: CDR1 SEHNR and CDR2 FQNEAQ (reference sequence). The CDR3 covers 13 residues. The V and J ends lost 5 bases and 5 bases respectively, with 11 bases between them. The variable domain in full, completed from reference TRBV7-9 and TRBJ2-3, reads DTGVSQNPRHKITKRGQNVTFRCDPISEHNRLYWYRQTLGQGPEFLTYFQNEAQLEKSRLLSDRFSAERPKGSFSTLEIQRTEQGDSAMYLCASSPRTEDTQYFGPGTRLTVL.

The J gene is TRBJ2-7, the V gene TRBV2; possibly TRBD2 for D (5 bases). The V end was cut by 3 bases, the J end by 2 bases, with 11 bases between. The CDR3 is 14 residues long. Germline CDR1 SNHLY, CDR2 FYNNEI. The CDR3 protein is CASSDPAGAYEQYV. In nucleotides, the CDR3 is TGTGCCAGCAGTGACCCGGCGGGCGCCTACGAGCAGTACGTC.

Many counts were recorded for this clonotype. The chain links TRBV7-9 to TRBJ2-5; D possibly corresponds to TRBD1 (6 bases). V was clipped by 5 bases and J by 4 bases, with 17 bases between them. There are 15 residues in the CDR3. Germline V gene data show CDR1 as SEHNR and CDR2 as FQNEAQ (reference sequence). In nucleotides, the CDR3 is TGTGCCAGCAGCCCACAGGGAGTTCTGGGAGAGACCCAGTACTTC. Its protein is CASSPQGVLGETQYF.

V is TRBV30 and J is TRBJ1-1; 7 bases agree with TRBD1. With V trimmed by 0 bases and J by 7 bases, 2 bases remained unmatched. Per germline, CDR1 GTSNPN and CDR2 SVGIG (reference sequence). This CDR3 is built from 12 residues. CDR3 in amino acids: CAWSVWDSEAFF. The CDR3 DNA sequence: TGTGCCTGGAGTGTTTGGGACAGTGAAGCTTTCTTT.

The rearrangement links TRBV10-3 to TRBJ2-5, with 8 nucleotides matching TRBD1. Germline CDR1 is ENHRY and CDR2 is SYGVKD. Trimming at V came to 5 bases and at J to 5 bases, leaving 4 bases not matched to a gene. The CDR3 covers 13 residues. DNA for the CDR3: TGTGCCATCAGTTGGACAGGGAAGGAGACCCAGTACTTC. As protein: CAISWTGKETQYF.

The chain has TRBV10-3 and TRBJ1-5; D is possibly TRBD1 (6 bases). CDR1 ENHRY and CDR2 SYGVKD come from the germline V gene. The CDR3 sequence is 12 residues long. V lost 6 bases, J lost 7 bases, and 10 bases lay in between. CDR3: CAIRQGGQPQHF. Written as DNA, the CDR3 is TGTGCCATCAGACAGGGTGGGCAGCCCCAGCATTTT.

The table lists this clonotype with many counts. Here the CDR3 reads CASSLGQRYEQYV. The CDR3 coding sequence is TGTGCCAGCAGCTTAGGGCAGAGATACGAGCAGTACGTC. The chain combines TRBV7-2 with TRBJ2-7; D not certain. The CDR3 has 13 residues. From germline, CDR1 is SGHTA and CDR2 FQGNSA. Trimming stripped 1 base from V and 4 bases from J, with 8 bases between.

The chain recombines TRBV4-3 with TRBJ2-7, with D perhaps matching TRBD1 or TRBD2 (5 bases each). The CDR3 loop spans 13 amino acids. V was clipped by 5 bases and J by 7 bases, with 15 bases between them. CDR1 is LGHNA, CDR2 YSLEER, per germline. CDR3 nucleotide sequence: TGCGCCAGCAGCGGACCGGGACGCAGGGAGCAGTACTTC. Its protein is CASSGPGRREQYF.

This clonotype was recorded a few times. The J gene is TRBJ2-2, the V gene TRBV7-9; D unclear. Germline V gene sequence: CDR1 SEHNR, CDR2 FQNEAQ (reference sequence). CDR3 length: 15 residues. V was trimmed by 5 bases and J by 2 bases, leaving 12 bases between them. This CDR3 is CASSAWAHNTGELFF. CDR3 nucleotides: TGTGCCAGCAGCGCTTGGGCCCATAACACCGGGGAGCTGTTTTTT.

This clonotype was observed at least ten times. The CDR3 spells CASSFGQGYNEQFF. CDR3 DNA sequence: TGTGCCAGCAGCTTCGGACAGGGTTACAATGAGCAGTTCTTC. The chain recombines TRBV7-2 with TRBJ2-1, with 8 bases aligning to TRBD1. Germline V gives CDR1 SGHTA, CDR2 FQGNSA. There are 14 residues in the CDR3. V dropped 3 bases and J dropped 4; count of bases not matched to a gene: 2.

The chain combines TRBV27 with TRBJ2-3, with unresolved D. V was cut by 2 bases and J by 0 bases, with 9 bases left in between. The CDR3 loop spans 15 amino acids. Germline CDR1 is MNHEY and CDR2 is SMNVEV (reference sequence). CDR3 bases: TGTGCCAGCAGTTTAGACACTTATAGCACAGATACGCAGTATTTT. It yields the protein CASSLDTYSTDTQYF.